This paragraph covers one T cell receptor (beta chain) sequence. This CDR3 contains 14 residues. The germline V gene encodes CDR1 SGHVS and CDR2 FQNEAQ. Trimming took 3 bases from V and 7 from J; bases not matched to a gene: 6. The entry originates in a study of blood T cell repertoires in COVID-19. The wider study: Sources were T cells, B-cell-depleted T cells, or PBMCs; the material itself was cDNA or gDNA.

Per the original data handling: Estimates of nucleated cell counts were drawn from the amplification of reference gene primers. The data were produced by immunoSEQ multiplex PCR, yet TCRdb's version contains in-frame clones alone and is incomplete. Clonal size and the V and J genes are those of that table, whereas D and trimming came from the DNA. The sample contains about 190,000 clones, around nine tenths of which appear only once. The sample consisted of peripheral blood. The chain uses TRBV7-8 and TRBJ1-5; 7 bases line up with TRBD1. The receptor's source is a man aged 30 to 39 with acute or convalescent COVID-19. The CDR3 nucleotides are TGTGCCAGCAGCTTTAGACAGGGTACCCAGCCCCAGCATTTT. It translates to CASSFRQGTQPQHF.